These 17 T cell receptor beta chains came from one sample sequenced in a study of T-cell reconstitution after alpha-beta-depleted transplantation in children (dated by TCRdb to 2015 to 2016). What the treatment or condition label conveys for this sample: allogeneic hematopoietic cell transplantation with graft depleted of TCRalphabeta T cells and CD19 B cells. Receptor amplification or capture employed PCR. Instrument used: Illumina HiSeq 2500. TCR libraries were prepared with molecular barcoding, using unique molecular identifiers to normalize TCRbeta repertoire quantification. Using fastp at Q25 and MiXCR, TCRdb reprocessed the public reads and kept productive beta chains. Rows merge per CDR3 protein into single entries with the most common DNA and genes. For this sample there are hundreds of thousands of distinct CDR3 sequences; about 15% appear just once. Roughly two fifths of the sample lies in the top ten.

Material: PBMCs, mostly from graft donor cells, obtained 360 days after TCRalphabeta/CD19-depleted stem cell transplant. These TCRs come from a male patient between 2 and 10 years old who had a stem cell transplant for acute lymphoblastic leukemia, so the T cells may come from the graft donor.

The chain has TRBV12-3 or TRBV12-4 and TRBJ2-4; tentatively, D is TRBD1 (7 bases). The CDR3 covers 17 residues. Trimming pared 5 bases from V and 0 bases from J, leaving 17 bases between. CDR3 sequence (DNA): TGTGCCAGCAGTCCCGGGCGCCAGGGGGGAGCCAAAAACATTCAGTACTTC. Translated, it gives CASSPGRQGGAKNIQYF.

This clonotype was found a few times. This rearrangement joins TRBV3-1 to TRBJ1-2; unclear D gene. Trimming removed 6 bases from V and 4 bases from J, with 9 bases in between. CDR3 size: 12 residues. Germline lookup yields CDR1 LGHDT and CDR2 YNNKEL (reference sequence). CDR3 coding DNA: TGTGCCAGCAGAGCGGAGGGCTATGGCTACACCTTC. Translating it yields CASRAEGYGYTF.

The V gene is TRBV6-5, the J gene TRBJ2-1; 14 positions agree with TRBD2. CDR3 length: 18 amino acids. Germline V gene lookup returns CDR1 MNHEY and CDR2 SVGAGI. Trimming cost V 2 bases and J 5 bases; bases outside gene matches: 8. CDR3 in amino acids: CASSYRSLTSGGDNEQFF. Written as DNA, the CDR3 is TGTGCCAGCAGTTACCGTTCCCTGACTAGCGGGGGGGACAATGAGCAGTTCTTC.

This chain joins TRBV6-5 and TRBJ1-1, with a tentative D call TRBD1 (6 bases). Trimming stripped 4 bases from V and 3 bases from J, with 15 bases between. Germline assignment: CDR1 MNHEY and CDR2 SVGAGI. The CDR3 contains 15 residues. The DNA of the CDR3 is TGTGCCAGCAGTTCTCTCGACAGGTTCGACACTGAAGCTTTCTTT. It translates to CASSSLDRFDTEAFF.

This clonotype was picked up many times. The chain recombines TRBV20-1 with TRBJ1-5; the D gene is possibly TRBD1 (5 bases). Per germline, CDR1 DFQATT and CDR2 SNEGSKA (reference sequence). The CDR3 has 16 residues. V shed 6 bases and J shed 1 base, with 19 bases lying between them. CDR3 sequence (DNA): TGCAGTGCAAGTTCGGGGGGATGGTTGAGCAATCAGCCCCAGCATTTT. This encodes CSASSGGWLSNQPQHF.

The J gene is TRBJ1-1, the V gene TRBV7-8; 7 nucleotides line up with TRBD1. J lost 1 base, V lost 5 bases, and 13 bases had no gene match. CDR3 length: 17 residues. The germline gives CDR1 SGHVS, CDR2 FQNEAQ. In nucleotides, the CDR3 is TGTGCCAGCAGCATCCTGGGAGGGGGCGGGGAGAACACTGAAGCTTTCTTT. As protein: CASSILGGGGENTEAFF. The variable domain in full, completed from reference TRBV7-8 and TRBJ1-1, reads GAGVSQSPRYKVAKRGQDVALRCDPISGHVSLFWYQQALGQGPEFLTYFQNEAQLDKSGLPSDRFFAERPEGSVSTLKIQRTQQEDSAVYLCASSILGGGGENTEAFFGQGTRLTVV.

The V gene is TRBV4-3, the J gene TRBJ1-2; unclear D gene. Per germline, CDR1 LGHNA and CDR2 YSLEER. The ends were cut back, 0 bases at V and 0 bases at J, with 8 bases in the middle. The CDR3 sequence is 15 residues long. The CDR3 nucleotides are TGCGCCAGCAGCCAAGAGGAAGCGACTAACTATGGCTACACCTTC. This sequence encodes CASSQEEATNYGYTF.

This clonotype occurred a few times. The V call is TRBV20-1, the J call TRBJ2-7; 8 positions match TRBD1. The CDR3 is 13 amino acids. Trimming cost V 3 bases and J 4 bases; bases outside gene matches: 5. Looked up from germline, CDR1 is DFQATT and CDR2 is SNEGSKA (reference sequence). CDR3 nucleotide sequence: TGCAGTGCTAGGCGGACAGGGTCGTACGAGCAGTACTTC. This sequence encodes CSARRTGSYEQYF.

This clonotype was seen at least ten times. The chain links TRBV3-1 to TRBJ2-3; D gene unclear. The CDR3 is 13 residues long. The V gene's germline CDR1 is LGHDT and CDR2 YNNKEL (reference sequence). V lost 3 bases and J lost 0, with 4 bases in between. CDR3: CASSHGSTDTQYF. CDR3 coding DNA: TGTGCCAGCAGCCACGGGAGCACAGATACGCAGTATTTT.

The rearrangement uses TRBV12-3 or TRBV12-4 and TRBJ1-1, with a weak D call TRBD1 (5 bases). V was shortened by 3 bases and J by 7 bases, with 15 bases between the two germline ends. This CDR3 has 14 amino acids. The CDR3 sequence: CASSFRQRHDEAFF. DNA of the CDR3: TGTGCCAGCAGTTTTCGACAGAGACACGATGAAGCTTTCTTT.

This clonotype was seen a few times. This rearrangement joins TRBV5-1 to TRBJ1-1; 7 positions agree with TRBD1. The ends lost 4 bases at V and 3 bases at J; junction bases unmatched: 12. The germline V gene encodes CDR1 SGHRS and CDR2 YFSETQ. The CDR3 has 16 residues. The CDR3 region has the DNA TGCGCCAGCAGCCCGCGTCCCCCAGGGACAGACACTGAAGCTTTCTTT. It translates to CASSPRPPGTDTEAFF.

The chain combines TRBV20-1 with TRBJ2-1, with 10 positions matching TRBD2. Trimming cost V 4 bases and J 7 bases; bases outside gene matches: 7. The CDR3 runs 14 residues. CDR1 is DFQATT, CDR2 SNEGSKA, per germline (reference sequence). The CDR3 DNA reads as TGCAGTGCTATATGGAGCGGGGGGGTGAATGAGCAGTTCTTC. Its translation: CSAIWSGGVNEQFF.

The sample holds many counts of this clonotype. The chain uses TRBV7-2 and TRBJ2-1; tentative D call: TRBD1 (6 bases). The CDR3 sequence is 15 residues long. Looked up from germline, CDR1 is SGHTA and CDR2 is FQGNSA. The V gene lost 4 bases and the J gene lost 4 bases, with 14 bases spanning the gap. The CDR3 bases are TGTGCCAGCAGCTCCCGACAGGTGATTTACAATGAGCAGTTCTTC. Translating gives CASSSRQVIYNEQFF.

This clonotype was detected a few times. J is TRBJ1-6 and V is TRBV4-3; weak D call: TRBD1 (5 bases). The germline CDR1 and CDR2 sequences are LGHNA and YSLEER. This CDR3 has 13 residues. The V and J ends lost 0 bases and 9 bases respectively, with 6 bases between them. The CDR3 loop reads CASSQDQGSPLHF. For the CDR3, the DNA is TGCGCCAGCAGCCAAGATCAGGGTTCACCCCTCCACTTT.

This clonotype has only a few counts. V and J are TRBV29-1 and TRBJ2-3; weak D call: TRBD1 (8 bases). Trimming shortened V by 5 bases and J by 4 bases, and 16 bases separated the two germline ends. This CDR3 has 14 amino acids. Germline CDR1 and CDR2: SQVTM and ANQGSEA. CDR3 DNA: TGCAGCGTTAGGGGAGGGACAGGCGCAGATACGCAGTATTTT. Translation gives CSVRGGTGADTQYF.

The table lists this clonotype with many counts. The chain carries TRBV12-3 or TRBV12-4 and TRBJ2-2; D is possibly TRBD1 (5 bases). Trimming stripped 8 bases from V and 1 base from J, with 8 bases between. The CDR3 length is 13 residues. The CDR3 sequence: CASATENTGELFF. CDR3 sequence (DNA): TGTGCCAGCGCGACAGAGAACACCGGGGAGCTGTTTTTT.

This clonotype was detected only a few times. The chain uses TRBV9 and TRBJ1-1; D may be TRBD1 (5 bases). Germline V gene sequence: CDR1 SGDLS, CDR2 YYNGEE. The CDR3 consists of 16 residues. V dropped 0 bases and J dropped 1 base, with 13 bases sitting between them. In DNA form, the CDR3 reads TGTGCCAGCAGCGTAGGTCGGGTTGGGGGGAACACTGAAGCTTTCTTT. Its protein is CASSVGRVGGNTEAFF.